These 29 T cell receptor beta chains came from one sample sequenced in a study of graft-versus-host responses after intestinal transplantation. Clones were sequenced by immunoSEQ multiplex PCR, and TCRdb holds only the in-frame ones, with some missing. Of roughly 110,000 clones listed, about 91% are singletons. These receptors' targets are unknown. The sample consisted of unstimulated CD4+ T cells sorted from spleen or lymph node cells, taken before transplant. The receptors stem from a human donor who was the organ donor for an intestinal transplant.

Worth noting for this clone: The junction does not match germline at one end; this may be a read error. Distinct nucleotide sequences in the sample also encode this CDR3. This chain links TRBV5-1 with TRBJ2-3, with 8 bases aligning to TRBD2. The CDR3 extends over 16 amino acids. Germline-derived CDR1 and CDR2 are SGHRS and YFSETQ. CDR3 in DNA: TGCGCCAGCAGTTTGGGTAGCGGGGTAGGGACAGATACGCAGTATTTT. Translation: CASSLGSGVGTDTQYF.

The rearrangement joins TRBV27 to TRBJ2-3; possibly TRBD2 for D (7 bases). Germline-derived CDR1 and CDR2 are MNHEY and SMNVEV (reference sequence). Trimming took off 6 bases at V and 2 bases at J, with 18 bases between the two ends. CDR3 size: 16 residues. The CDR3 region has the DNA TGTGCCAGCAGGCCAAGATGGGGGGGCAACACAGATACGCAGTATTTT. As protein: CASRPRWGGNTDTQYF.

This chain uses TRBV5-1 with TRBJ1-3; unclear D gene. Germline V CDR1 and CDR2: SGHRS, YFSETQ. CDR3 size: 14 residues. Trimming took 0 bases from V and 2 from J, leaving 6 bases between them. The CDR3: CASSLGGPGNTIYF. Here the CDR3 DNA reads TGCGCCAGCAGCTTGGGAGGGCCTGGAAACACCATATATTTT.

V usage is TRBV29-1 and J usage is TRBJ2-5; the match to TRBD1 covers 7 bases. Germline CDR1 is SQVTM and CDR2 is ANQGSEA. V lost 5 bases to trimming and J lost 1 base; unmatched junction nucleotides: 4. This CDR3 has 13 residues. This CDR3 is CSVKGQFQETQYF. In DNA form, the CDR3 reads TGCAGCGTTAAGGGACAGTTCCAAGAGACCCAGTACTTC.

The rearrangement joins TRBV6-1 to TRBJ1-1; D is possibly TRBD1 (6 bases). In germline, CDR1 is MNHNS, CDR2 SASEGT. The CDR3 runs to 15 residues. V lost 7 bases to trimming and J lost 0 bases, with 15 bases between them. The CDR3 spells CASKIIGGMNTEAFF. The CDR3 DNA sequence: TGTGCCAGCAAGATTATAGGGGGAATGAACACTGAAGCTTTCTTT.

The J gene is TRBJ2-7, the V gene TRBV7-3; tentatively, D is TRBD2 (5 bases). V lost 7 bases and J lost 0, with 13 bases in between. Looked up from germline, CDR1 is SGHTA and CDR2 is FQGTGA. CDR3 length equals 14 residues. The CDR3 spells CASTARDLSYEQYF. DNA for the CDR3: TGTGCCAGCACCGCCCGGGATCTCTCCTACGAGCAGTACTTC.

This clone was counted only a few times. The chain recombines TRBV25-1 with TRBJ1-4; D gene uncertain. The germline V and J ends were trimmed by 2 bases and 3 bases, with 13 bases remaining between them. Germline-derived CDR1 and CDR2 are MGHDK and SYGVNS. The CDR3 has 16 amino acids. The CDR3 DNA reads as TGTGCCAGCAGTGAACTGGGAGGGCCATCTAATGAAAAACTGTTTTTT. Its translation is CASSELGGPSNEKLFF.

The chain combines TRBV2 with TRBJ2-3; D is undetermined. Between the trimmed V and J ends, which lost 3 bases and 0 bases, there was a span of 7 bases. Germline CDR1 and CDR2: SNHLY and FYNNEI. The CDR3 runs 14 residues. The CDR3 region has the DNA TGTGCCAGCAGTGACGCCTCTAGCACAGATACGCAGTATTTT. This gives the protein CASSDASSTDTQYF. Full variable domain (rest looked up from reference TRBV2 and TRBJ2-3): EPEVTQTPSHQVTQMGQEVILRCVPISNHLYFYWYRQILGQKVEFLVSFYNNEISEKSEIFDDQFSVERPDGSNFTLKIRSTKLEDSAMYFCASSDASSTDTQYFGPGTRLTVL.

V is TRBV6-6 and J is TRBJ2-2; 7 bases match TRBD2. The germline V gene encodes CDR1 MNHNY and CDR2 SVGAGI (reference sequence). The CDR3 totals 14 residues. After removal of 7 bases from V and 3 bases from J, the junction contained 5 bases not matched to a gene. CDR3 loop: CASTRGEDTGELFF. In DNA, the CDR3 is TGTGCCAGCACCCGGGGGGAGGACACCGGGGAGCTGTTTTTT.

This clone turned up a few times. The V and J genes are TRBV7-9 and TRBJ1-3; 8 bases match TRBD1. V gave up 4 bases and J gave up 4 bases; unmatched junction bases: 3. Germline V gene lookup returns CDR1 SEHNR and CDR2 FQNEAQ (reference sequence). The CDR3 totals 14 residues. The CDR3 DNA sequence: TGTGCCAGCAGCTCCCGGACAGGGGGAAACACCATATATTTT. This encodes CASSSRTGGNTIYF. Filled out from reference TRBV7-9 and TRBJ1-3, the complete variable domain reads DTGVSQNPRHKITKRGQNVTFRCDPISEHNRLYWYRQTLGQGPEFLTYFQNEAQLEKSRLLSDRFSAERPKGSFSTLEIQRTEQGDSAMYLCASSSRTGGNTIYFGEGSWLTVV.

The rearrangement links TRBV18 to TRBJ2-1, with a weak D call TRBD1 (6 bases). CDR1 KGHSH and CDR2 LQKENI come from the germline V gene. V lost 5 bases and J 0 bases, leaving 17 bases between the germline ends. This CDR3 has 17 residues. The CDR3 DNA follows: TGTGCCAGCTCAGCGAGGAGACAGGCTAGCTCCTACAATGAGCAGTTCTTC. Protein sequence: CASSARRQASSYNEQFF.

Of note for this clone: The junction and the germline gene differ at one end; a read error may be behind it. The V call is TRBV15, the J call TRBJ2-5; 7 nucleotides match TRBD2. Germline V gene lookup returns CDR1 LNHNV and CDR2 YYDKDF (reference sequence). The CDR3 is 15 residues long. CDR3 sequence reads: CATSGEASGQETQYF. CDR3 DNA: TGTGCCACCAGCGGAGAGGCTAGCGGACAAGAGACCCAGTACTTC. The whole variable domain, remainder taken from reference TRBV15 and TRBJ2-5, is DAMVIQNPRYQVTQFGKPVTLSCSQTLNHNVMYWYQQKSSQAPKLLFHYYDKDFNNEADTPDNFQSRRPNTSFCFLDIRSPGLGDTAMYLCATSGEASGQETQYFGPGTRLLVL.

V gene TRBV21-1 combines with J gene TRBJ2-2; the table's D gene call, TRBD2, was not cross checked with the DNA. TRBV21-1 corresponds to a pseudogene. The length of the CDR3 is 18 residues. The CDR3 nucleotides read TGTGCCAGCAGCGAAGGGACTAGCGGGATTGCGAACACCGGGGAGCTGTTTTTT. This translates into CASSEGTSGIANTGELFF.

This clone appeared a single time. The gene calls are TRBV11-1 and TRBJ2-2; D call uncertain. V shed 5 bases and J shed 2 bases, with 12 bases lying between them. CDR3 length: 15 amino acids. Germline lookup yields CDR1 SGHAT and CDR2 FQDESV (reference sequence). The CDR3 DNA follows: TGTGCCAGCAGCCCCGAGTTCCCCAACACCGGGGAGCTGTTTTTT. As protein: CASSPEFPNTGELFF.

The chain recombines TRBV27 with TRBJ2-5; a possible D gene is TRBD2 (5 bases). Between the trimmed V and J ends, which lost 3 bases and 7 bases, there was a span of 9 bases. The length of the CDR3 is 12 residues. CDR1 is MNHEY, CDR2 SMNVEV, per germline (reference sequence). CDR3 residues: CASSFRRGTQYF. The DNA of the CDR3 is TGTGCCAGCAGTTTTCGACGGGGGACCCAGTACTTC.

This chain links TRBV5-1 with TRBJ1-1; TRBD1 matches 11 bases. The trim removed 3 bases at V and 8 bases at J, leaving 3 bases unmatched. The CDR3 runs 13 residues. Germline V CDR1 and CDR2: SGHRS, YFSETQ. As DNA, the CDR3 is TGCGCCAGCAGCTCCGGACAGGGGGCGGAAGCTTTCTTT. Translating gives CASSSGQGAEAFF.

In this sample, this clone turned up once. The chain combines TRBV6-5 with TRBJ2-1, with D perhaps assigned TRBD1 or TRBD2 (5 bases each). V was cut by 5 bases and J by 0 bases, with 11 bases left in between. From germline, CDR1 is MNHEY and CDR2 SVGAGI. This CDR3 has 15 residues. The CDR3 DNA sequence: TGTGCCAGCAGTCTCCGGGACGGCTCCTACAATGAGCAGTTCTTC. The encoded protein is CASSLRDGSYNEQFF.

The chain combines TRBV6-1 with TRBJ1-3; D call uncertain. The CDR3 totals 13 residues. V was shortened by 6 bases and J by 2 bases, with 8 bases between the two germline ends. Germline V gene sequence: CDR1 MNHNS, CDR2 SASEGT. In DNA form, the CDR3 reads TGTGCCAGCAGCCCTGGGCCTGGAAACACCATATATTTT. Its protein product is CASSPGPGNTIYF.

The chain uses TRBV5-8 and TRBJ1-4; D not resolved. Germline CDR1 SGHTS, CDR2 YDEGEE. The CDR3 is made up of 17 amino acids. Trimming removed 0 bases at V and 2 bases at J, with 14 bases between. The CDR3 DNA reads TGTGCCAGCAGCTTGGCGGAGGGTCCCCTCACTAATGAAAAACTGTTTTTT. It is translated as CASSLAEGPLTNEKLFF.

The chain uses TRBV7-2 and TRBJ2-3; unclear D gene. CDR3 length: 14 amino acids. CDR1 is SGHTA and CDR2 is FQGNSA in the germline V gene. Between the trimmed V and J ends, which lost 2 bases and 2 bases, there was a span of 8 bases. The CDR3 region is CASSLKGFTDTQYF. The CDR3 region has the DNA TGTGCCAGCAGCTTAAAAGGGTTCACAGATACGCAGTATTTT.

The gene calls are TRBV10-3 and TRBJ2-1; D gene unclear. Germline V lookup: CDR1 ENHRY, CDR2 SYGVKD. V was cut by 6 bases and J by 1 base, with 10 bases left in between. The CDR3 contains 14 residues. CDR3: CAISTPVSYNEQFF. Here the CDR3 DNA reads TGTGCCATCAGCACCCCAGTATCCTACAATGAGCAGTTCTTC.

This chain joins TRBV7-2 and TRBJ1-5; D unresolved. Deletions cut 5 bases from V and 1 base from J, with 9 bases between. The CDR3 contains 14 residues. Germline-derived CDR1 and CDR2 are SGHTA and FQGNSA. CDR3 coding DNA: TGTGCCAGCAGCCCGACGGTGAGCAATCAGCCCCAGCATTTT. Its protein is CASSPTVSNQPQHF.

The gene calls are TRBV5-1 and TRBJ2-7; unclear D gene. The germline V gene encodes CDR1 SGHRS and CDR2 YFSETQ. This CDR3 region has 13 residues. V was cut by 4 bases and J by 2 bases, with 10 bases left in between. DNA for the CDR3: TGCGCCAGCAGCATGATGTACCCCTACGAGCAGTACTTC. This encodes CASSMMYPYEQYF.

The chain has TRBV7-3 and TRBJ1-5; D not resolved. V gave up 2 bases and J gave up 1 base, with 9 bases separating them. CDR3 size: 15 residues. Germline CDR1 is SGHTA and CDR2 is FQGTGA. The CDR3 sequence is CASSLLGNSNQPQHF. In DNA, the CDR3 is TGTGCCAGCAGCTTATTGGGGAACAGCAATCAGCCCCAGCATTTT.

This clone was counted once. CDR3 nucleotides: TGTGCCAGCTCAGCAGGGGGCTGGGAGACCCAGTACTTC. This encodes CASSAGGWETQYF. This rearrangement joins TRBV18 to TRBJ2-5; the match to TRBD1 covers 8 bases. V shed 5 bases and J 5 bases; nucleotides not matched to a gene: 4. Germline values: CDR1 KGHSH, CDR2 LQKENI. This CDR3 has 13 residues.

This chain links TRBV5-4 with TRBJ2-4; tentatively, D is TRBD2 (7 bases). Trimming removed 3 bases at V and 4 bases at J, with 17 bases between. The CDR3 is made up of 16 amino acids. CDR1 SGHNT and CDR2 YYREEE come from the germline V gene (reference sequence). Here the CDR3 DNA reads TGTGCCAGCAGCTCACGTGGCGGGGGCCGTAAAAACATTCAGTACTTC. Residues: CASSSRGGGRKNIQYF.

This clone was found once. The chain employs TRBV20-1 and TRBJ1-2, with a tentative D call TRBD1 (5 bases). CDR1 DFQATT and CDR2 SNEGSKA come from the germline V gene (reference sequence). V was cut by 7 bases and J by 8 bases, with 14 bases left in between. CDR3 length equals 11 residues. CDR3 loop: CSGRCWGGYTF. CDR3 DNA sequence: TGCAGTGGGCGGTGTTGGGGCGGCTACACCTTC.

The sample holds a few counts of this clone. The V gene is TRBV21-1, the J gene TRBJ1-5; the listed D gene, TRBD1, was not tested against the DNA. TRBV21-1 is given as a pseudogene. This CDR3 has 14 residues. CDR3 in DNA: TGTGCCAGCAGCAAGACAGGGGGCAATCAGCCCCAGCATTTT. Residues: CASSKTGGNQPQHF.

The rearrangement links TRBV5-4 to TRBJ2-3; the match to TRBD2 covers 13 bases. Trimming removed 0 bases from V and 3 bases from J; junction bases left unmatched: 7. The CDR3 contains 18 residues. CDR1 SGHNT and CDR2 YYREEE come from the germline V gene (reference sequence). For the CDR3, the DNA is TGTGCCAGCAGCTTGGTCCGGGGGACTAGCGGGATAACAGATACGCAGTATTTT. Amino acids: CASSLVRGTSGITDTQYF.